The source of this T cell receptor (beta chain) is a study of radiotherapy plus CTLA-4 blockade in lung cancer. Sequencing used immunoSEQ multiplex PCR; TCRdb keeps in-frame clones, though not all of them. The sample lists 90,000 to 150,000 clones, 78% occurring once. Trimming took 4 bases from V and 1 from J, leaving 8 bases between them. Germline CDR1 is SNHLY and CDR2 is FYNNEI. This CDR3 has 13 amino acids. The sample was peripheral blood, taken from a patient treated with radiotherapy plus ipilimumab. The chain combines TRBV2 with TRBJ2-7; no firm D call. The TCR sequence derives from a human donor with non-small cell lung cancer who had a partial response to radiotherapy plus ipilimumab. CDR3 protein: CASSVEISYEQYF. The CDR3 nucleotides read TGTGCCAGCAGTGTTGAGATTTCCTACGAGCAGTACTTC.